Listed below are T cell receptor beta chains from one sample, sequenced in a study of OX40 agonist ivuxolimab in advanced cancers. Assay used: immunoSEQ multiplex PCR; TCRdb lists only in-frame clones, some missing. Of approximately 30,000 clones in the sample, about four fifths are singletons; the top ten hold around a fifth. The sequencing here drew on CD4+ or CD8+ T cells sorted from blood, taken in a trial of the OX40 agonist ivuxolimab. These receptors were obtained from an adult with an advanced solid tumor such as melanoma, head and neck, liver or kidney cancer. CDR3s include the opening cysteine and the closing phenylalanine or tryptophan. Each record gives: D gene, clone size, J gene, V gene, CDR3 protein, CDR3 DNA. A D gene is named only where the DNA matches it firmly. Clone size is stated in some rows and not others, as once, few, many or a class when expanded.

d_gene: .; abundance: .; j_gene: TRBJ2-7; v_gene: TRBV19; CDR3aa: CASMTDSRGEQYF; CDR3nt: TGTGCCAGTATGACGGACAGCCGAGGCGAGCAGTACTTC
d_gene: .; abundance: .; j_gene: TRBJ1-2; v_gene: TRBV7-9; CDR3aa: CASSPAGNNYGYTF; CDR3nt: TGTGCCAGCAGCCCCGCCGGGAACAACTATGGCTACACCTTC
d_gene: .; abundance: once; j_gene: TRBJ1-1; v_gene: TRBV28; CDR3aa: CASRFGGAVEAFF; CDR3nt: TGTGCCAGCAGGTTCGGGGGCGCGGTAGAGGCTTTCTTT
d_gene: .; abundance: .; j_gene: TRBJ2-7; v_gene: TRBV27; CDR3aa: CASGGGLYEQYF; CDR3nt: TGTGCCAGCGGTGGGGGGCTCTACGAGCAGTACTTC
d_gene: .; abundance: .; j_gene: TRBJ2-7; v_gene: TRBV7-9; CDR3aa: CASSIGLGLYEQYF; CDR3nt: TGTGCCAGCAGCATTGGACTGGGGCTCTACGAGCAGTACTTC
d_gene: .; abundance: .; j_gene: TRBJ2-5; v_gene: TRBV4-1; CDR3aa: CASSQPDQGPQETQYF; CDR3nt: TGCGCCAGCAGCCAGCCCGACCAGGGTCCCCAAGAGACCCAGTACTTC
d_gene: TRBD1; abundance: few; j_gene: TRBJ2-2; v_gene: TRBV7-9; CDR3aa: CASRPTGITGELFF; CDR3nt: TGTGCCAGCAGACCGACAGGGATCACCGGGGAGCTGTTTTTT
d_gene: TRBD2; abundance: .; j_gene: TRBJ2-5; v_gene: TRBV7-9; CDR3aa: CASSQLWTSGGLETQYF; CDR3nt: TGTGCCAGCAGCCAACTCTGGACTAGCGGGGGGTTGGAGACCCAGTACTTC
d_gene: .; abundance: .; j_gene: TRBJ2-2; v_gene: TRBV10-3; CDR3aa: CAISVSGAGELFF; CDR3nt: TGTGCCATCAGTGTTAGCGGCGCCGGGGAGCTGTTTTTT
d_gene: .; abundance: .; j_gene: TRBJ2-3; v_gene: TRBV7-9; CDR3aa: CASSLQAGTDTQYF; CDR3nt: TGTGCCAGCAGCTTACAGGCGGGCACAGATACGCAGTATTTT
d_gene: .; abundance: .; j_gene: TRBJ2-3; v_gene: TRBV9; CDR3aa: CASSSRSADTQYF; CDR3nt: TGTGCCAGCAGCTCCCGTTCTGCAGATACGCAGTATTTT
d_gene: .; abundance: .; j_gene: TRBJ1-4; v_gene: TRBV9; CDR3aa: CASGRGGTTNEKLFF; CDR3nt: TGTGCCAGCGGAAGAGGGGGAACAACTAATGAAAAACTGTTTTTT
d_gene: .; abundance: .; j_gene: TRBJ2-1; v_gene: TRBV13; CDR3aa: CASSSRRWASEGNEQFF; CDR3nt: TGTGCCAGCAGCTCACGTCGTTGGGCTAGCGAGGGAAATGAGCAGTTCTTC
d_gene: .; abundance: .; j_gene: TRBJ1-4; v_gene: TRBV29-1; CDR3aa: CSVERIGVPEKLFF; CDR3nt: TGCAGCGTTGAAAGGATAGGGGTCCCCGAAAAACTGTTTTTT
d_gene: TRBD1; abundance: .; j_gene: TRBJ2-1; v_gene: TRBV28; CDR3aa: CASSNDREMVYNEQFF; CDR3nt: TGTGCCAGTTCAAATGACAGGGAAATGGTCTACAATGAGCAGTTCTTC
d_gene: .; abundance: .; j_gene: TRBJ2-5; v_gene: TRBV29-1; CDR3aa: CSVEDIRLGDDEIQETQYF; CDR3nt: TGCAGCGTGGAGGATATACGACTGGGAGACGATGAGATTCAAGAGACCCAGTACTTC
d_gene: TRBD1; abundance: .; j_gene: TRBJ2-1; v_gene: TRBV7-7; CDR3aa: CASSYRGGNEQFF; CDR3nt: TGTGCTAGCAGCTACAGGGGTGGCAATGAGCAGTTCTTC
d_gene: .; abundance: .; j_gene: TRBJ2-2; v_gene: TRBV5-6; CDR3aa: CASSLGGGELFF; CDR3nt: TGTGCCAGCAGCTTGGGCGGCGGGGAGCTGTTTTTT
d_gene: TRBD1; abundance: .; j_gene: TRBJ1-2; v_gene: TRBV4-2; CDR3aa: CASSLATGGGYTF; CDR3nt: TGTGCCAGCAGCTTGGCGACAGGGGGCGGCTACACCTTC
d_gene: .; abundance: .; j_gene: TRBJ2-7; v_gene: TRBV4-1; CDR3aa: CASSQGGDNSYEQYF; CDR3nt: TGCGCCAGCAGCCAAGGAGGGGACAACTCCTACGAGCAGTACTTC
d_gene: TRBD1; abundance: .; j_gene: TRBJ2-5; v_gene: TRBV4-1; CDR3aa: CASSQETDRGFEETQYF; CDR3nt: TGCGCCAGCAGCCAAGAGACGGACAGGGGATTTGAAGAGACCCAGTACTTC
d_gene: TRBD1; abundance: .; j_gene: TRBJ2-2; v_gene: TRBV29-1; CDR3aa: CSVCIEGTGGSGELFF; CDR3nt: TGCAGCGTTTGTATAGAGGGGACAGGGGGCTCCGGGGAGCTGTTTTTT
d_gene: .; abundance: .; j_gene: TRBJ1-2; v_gene: TRBV30; CDR3aa: CAWIREDYGYTF; CDR3nt: TGTGCCTGGATAAGGGAGGACTATGGCTACACCTTC
d_gene: TRBD1; abundance: once; j_gene: TRBJ2-5; v_gene: TRBV4-1; CDR3aa: CASSQPDRGPSQETQYF; CDR3nt: TGCGCCAGCAGCCAGCCCGACAGGGGCCCGAGCCAAGAGACCCAGTACTTC
d_gene: .; abundance: .; j_gene: TRBJ1-1; v_gene: TRBV7-9; CDR3aa: CASTVIPGTEAFF; CDR3nt: TGTGCCAGCACCGTCATACCAGGGACTGAAGCTTTCTTT
d_gene: TRBD2; abundance: .; j_gene: TRBJ2-1; v_gene: TRBV7-3; CDR3aa: CASSLTGGGNGEQFF; CDR3nt: TGTGCCAGCAGCTTAACGGGCGGGGGTAACGGTGAGCAGTTCTTC
d_gene: .; abundance: .; j_gene: TRBJ2-7; v_gene: TRBV11-2; CDR3aa: CASSLDSIGTEQYF; CDR3nt: TGTGCCAGCAGCTTAGATTCAATTGGAACAGAGCAGTACTTC
d_gene: TRBD2; abundance: .; j_gene: TRBJ2-3; v_gene: TRBV4-2; CDR3aa: CASSQSLAGDTQYF; CDR3nt: TGTGCCAGCAGCCAATCACTAGCGGGAGATACGCAGTATTTT
d_gene: TRBD1; abundance: .; j_gene: TRBJ1-5; v_gene: TRBV27; CDR3aa: CASTPGQGIGQPQHF; CDR3nt: TGTGCCAGCACCCCGGGACAGGGAATCGGTCAGCCCCAGCATTTT